This T cell receptor (beta chain) was recovered during a study of T cells in narcolepsy. There are 14 residues in the CDR3. Per the germline V gene, CDR1 is SSHAT and CDR2 is FNYEAQ (reference sequence). The data were produced by immunoSEQ multiplex PCR, yet TCRdb's version contains in-frame clones alone and is incomplete. The sample lists 20,000 to 30,000 clones, more than 75% occurring once. Comment on this clone: One end of the junction varies from germline; a read error may be responsible.

This sequence originates from a human donor in good health. Sequencing was carried out using memory (CD45RA-) CD4+ T cells from blood. This rearrangement joins TRBV7-7 to TRBJ2-1; 10 nucleotides match TRBD2. CDR3 residues: CASSLSGRNNEQFF. In nucleotides, the CDR3 is TGTGCTAGCAGCCTTAGCGGGAGGAACAATGAGCAGTTCTTC. Full variable domain (remainder filled in from reference TRBV7-7 and TRBJ2-1): GAGVSQSPRYKVTKRGQDVTLRCDPISSHATLYWYQQALGQGPEFLTYFNYEAQPDKSGLPSDRFSAERPEGSISTLTIQRTEQRDSAMYRCASSLSGRNNEQFFGPGTRLTVL.